The 24 T cell receptor beta chains given below trace back to one sample, sequenced in a study of T-cell memory formation after mild COVID-19. TCRdb analysed the 5' RACE reads with MiXCR anew, one entry per CDR3 protein. Of hundreds of thousands of distinct CDR3 sequences in the sample, roughly 13% were seen once. The material sequenced was PBMCs or a T cell subset sorted from them (not recorded which). The receptors originated from a man in his late teens or twenties who had mild COVID-19 (a few samples of this study predate the infection). Cell type and time point are not known.

This clonotype has more than one count but fewer than ten. V is TRBV12-3 or TRBV12-4 and J is TRBJ1-5; D not resolved. The CDR3 runs to 15 residues. Trimming left V 6 bases short and J 1 base short, with 13 bases between. The CDR3: CASSPFVGSNQPQHF. The CDR3 nucleotides read TGTGCCAGCAGCCCCTTCGTCGGAAGCAATCAGCCCCAGCATTTT.

This clonotype was seen more than once but under ten times. J is TRBJ2-1 and V is TRBV3-1; 8 nucleotides line up with TRBD2. CDR1 is LGHDT, CDR2 YNNKEL, per germline (reference sequence). The CDR3 sequence is 14 residues long. Trimming removed 1 base from V and 5 bases from J; junction bases left unmatched: 1. CDR3 sequence: CASSQAAGDNEQFF. The CDR3 coding sequence is TGTGCCAGCAGCCAAGCAGCGGGGGACAATGAGCAGTTCTTC.

This clonotype was seen ten or more times. V gene TRBV5-1 combines with J gene TRBJ2-2; a weak D match, TRBD1 (6 bases). Germline values: CDR1 SGHRS, CDR2 YFSETQ. The CDR3 runs to 15 residues. The germline V and J ends were trimmed by 0 bases and 3 bases, with 9 bases remaining between them. The chain's CDR3 is CASSLDRVDTGELFF. For the CDR3, the DNA is TGCGCCAGCAGCTTGGACAGGGTCGACACCGGGGAGCTGTTTTTT.

The CDR3 bases are TGTGCCAGCAGCCGGAGGACAGGAAGGGATGAAAAACTGTTTTTT. Translating gives CASSRRTGRDEKLFF. V and J are TRBV7-9 and TRBJ1-4; the match to TRBD1 covers 7 bases. The CDR3 is 15 amino acids. From germline, CDR1 is SEHNR and CDR2 FQNEAQ (reference sequence). Trimming cost V 5 bases and J 6 bases; bases outside gene matches: 9.

This clonotype was observed a handful of times. This chain links TRBV7-9 with TRBJ1-1, with TRBD1 as a possible D gene (6 bases). Germline CDR1 and CDR2: SEHNR and FQNEAQ (reference sequence). The length of the CDR3 is 16 residues. Trimming left V 1 base short and J 0 bases short, with 12 bases between. The CDR3 loop is CASSLVGTGMNTEAFF. DNA for the CDR3: TGTGCCAGCAGCTTAGTCGGAACAGGGATGAACACTGAAGCTTTCTTT.

This chain joins TRBV13 and TRBJ2-2, with TRBD2 identical over 7 bases. The V gene end was trimmed by 8 bases and the J gene end by 1 base; junction bases not matched to a gene: 10. Germline V gene sequence: CDR1 PRHDT, CDR2 FYEKMQ (reference sequence). The CDR3 is 16 amino acids. CDR3 bases: TGTGCCAGCCACCCCCCGGGGGGACTGAACACCGGGGAGCTGTTTTTT. Translating it yields CASHPPGGLNTGELFF. The variable domain in full, completed from reference TRBV13 and TRBJ2-2, reads AAGVIQSPRHLIKEKRETATLKCYPIPRHDTVYWYQQGPGQDPQFLISFYEKMQSDKGSIPDRFSAQQFSDYHSELNMSSLELGDSALYFCASHPPGGLNTGELFFGEGSRLTVL.

This clonotype occurred a few times. V is TRBV4-3 and J is TRBJ1-1; 7 nucleotides align to TRBD1. V shed 0 bases, J shed 5 bases, and the junction held 9 bases outside the gene matches. Looked up from germline, CDR1 is LGHNA and CDR2 is YSLEER. The CDR3 length is 16 residues. Here the CDR3 reads CASSQDLRQGGTEAFF. In DNA form, the CDR3 reads TGCGCCAGCAGCCAAGATTTGAGACAGGGAGGAACTGAAGCTTTCTTT.

This clonotype has ten or more counts. The genes are TRBV6-5 and TRBJ2-7, with D unresolved. V shed 7 bases and J shed 0 bases, with 13 bases lying between them. There are 14 residues in the CDR3. Germline loops: CDR1 MNHEY, CDR2 SVGAGI. In DNA, the CDR3 is TGTGCCAGCAAACGGACGGCGAGCTCCTACGAGCAGTACTTC. The encoded protein is CASKRTASSYEQYF.

This clonotype occurred a few times. This chain connects TRBV5-1 to TRBJ1-4, with unresolved D. The CDR3 consists of 13 residues. Germline V CDR1 and CDR2: SGHRS, YFSETQ. Trimming removed 4 bases at V and 4 bases at J, with 8 bases between. CDR3 sequence: CASSGQYNEKLFF. The DNA of the CDR3 is TGCGCCAGCAGCGGGCAGTATAATGAAAAACTGTTTTTT.

Remarks on this clonotype: The junction does not match germline at one end; this may be a read error. This sequence joins TRBV5-1 and TRBJ1-5; D is ambiguous. The germline CDR1 and CDR2 sequences are SGHRS and YFSETQ. This CDR3 spans 13 amino acids. In DNA, the CDR3 is TGCGCCAGCAGCTTGAATGGCAATCAGCCCCAGAATTTT. Protein sequence: CASSLNGNQPQNF.

The chain couples TRBV7-2 to TRBJ2-3; 8 bases map to TRBD2. J gave up 0 bases and V 5 bases, and 10 bases lay outside the gene matches. The CDR3 contains 17 residues. Germline V gives CDR1 SGHTA, CDR2 FQGNSA. Here the CDR3 DNA reads TGTGCCAGCAGCCTACGTGGTAGCGGGGCTAGCACAGATACGCAGTATTTT. This gives the protein CASSLRGSGASTDTQYF. The whole variable domain, remainder taken from reference TRBV7-2 and TRBJ2-3, is GAGVSQSPSNKVTEKGKDVELRCDPISGHTALYWYRQSLGQGLEFLIYFQGNSAPDKSGLPSDRFSAERTGGSVSTLTIQRTQQEDSAVYLCASSLRGSGASTDTQYFGPGTRLTVL.

This clonotype occurred a few times. The chain carries TRBV24-1 and TRBJ2-2; 7 bases agree with TRBD2. The V and J ends lost 5 bases and 4 bases, in that order; junction bases with no gene match: 3. Germline V gene sequence: CDR1 KGHDR, CDR2 SFDVKD. The CDR3 length is 14 residues. The CDR3 bases are TGTGCCACCAGTGGGTCTAGCGGCACCGGGGAGCTGTTTTTT. Protein: CATSGSSGTGELFF.

This clonotype was detected only a few times. The CDR3 region is CASSYSETGNTIYF. CDR3 sequence (DNA): TGTGCCAGCAGTTACTCCGAAACTGGAAACACCATATATTTT. The genes are TRBV6-5 and TRBJ1-3; D is ambiguous. CDR1 is MNHEY, CDR2 SVGAGI, per germline. Trimming removed 0 bases at V and 2 bases at J, with 5 bases between. The CDR3 extends over 14 amino acids.

This clonotype was recorded many times. V gene TRBV4-2 combines with J gene TRBJ2-1; TRBD2 matches 8 bases. Germline assignment: CDR1 LGHNA and CDR2 YNFKEQ. The CDR3 totals 14 residues. After removal of 2 bases from V and 10 bases from J, the junction contained 7 bases not matched to a gene. CDR3 nucleotide sequence: TGTGCCAGCAGCCAATCGGGGGGGGGCCCCGAGCAGTTCTTC. It translates to CASSQSGGGPEQFF.

This clonotype was observed at least ten times. The chain couples TRBV15 to TRBJ2-1, with TRBD2 as a possible D gene (6 bases). CDR3 length: 15 residues. V gave up 0 bases and J gave up 1 base, with 7 bases separating them. In germline, CDR1 is LNHNV, CDR2 YYDKDF (reference sequence). As DNA, the CDR3 is TGTGCCACCAGCAGAGATCGGGGGTCCTACAATGAGCAGTTCTTC. This sequence encodes CATSRDRGSYNEQFF.

This clonotype was seen ten or more times. The gene calls are TRBV4-3 and TRBJ2-5; either TRBD1 or TRBD2 may supply D (5 bases each). V lost 4 bases, J lost 5 bases, and 20 bases lay in between. The CDR3 extends over 16 amino acids. CDR1 is LGHNA and CDR2 is YSLEER in the germline V gene. The CDR3 protein is CASSPILGDRWETQYF. In DNA, the CDR3 is TGCGCCAGCAGCCCGATTTTGGGGGACCGATGGGAGACCCAGTACTTC.

This clonotype was counted a few times. The rearrangement joins TRBV27 to TRBJ2-7; no firm D call. V was cut by 7 bases and J by 2 bases, with 15 bases left in between. The CDR3 is 14 amino acids. Germline-derived CDR1 and CDR2 are MNHEY and SMNVEV (reference sequence). This CDR3 reads CASTTLGPPYEQYF. DNA of the CDR3: TGTGCCAGCACCACCCTCGGGCCCCCCTACGAGCAGTACTTC.

V is TRBV7-2 and J is TRBJ2-6; TRBD1 matches at 7 bases. The germline V gene encodes CDR1 SGHTA and CDR2 FQGNSA. The CDR3 runs 16 residues. Unmatched junction bases numbered 6, after V lost 5 bases and J lost 2 bases. CDR3 residues: CASSPGDRAGANVLTF. For the CDR3, the DNA is TGTGCCAGCAGCCCCGGAGACAGGGCTGGGGCCAACGTCCTGACTTTC.

This clonotype was counted a few times. This chain's CDR3 is CASSQDSLYTGELFF. CDR3 sequence (DNA): TGCGCCAGCAGCCAAGATAGCCTTTACACCGGGGAGCTGTTTTTT. The chain joins TRBV4-1 to TRBJ2-2; D is uncertain. The CDR3 totals 15 residues. V was pared by 0 bases and J by 3 bases, with 8 bases between. Germline CDR1 is MGHRA and CDR2 is YSYEKL.

This clonotype was observed a few times. In DNA, the CDR3 is TGTGCCAGCAGCCAGGGCGGCAGACAAGAGACCCAGTACTTC. Its protein product is CASSQGGRQETQYF. This chain links TRBV7-2 with TRBJ2-5, with a possible D match to TRBD1 (5 bases). Germline CDR1 reads SGHTA; CDR2 reads FQGNSA. The V and J ends lost 5 bases and 2 bases respectively, with 12 bases between them. This CDR3 is 14 amino acids long. The entire variable domain, with the rest obtained from reference TRBV7-2 and TRBJ2-5, is as follows: GAGVSQSPSNKVTEKGKDVELRCDPISGHTALYWYRQSLGQGLEFLIYFQGNSAPDKSGLPSDRFSAERTGGSVSTLTIQRTQQEDSAVYLCASSQGGRQETQYFGPGTRLLVL.

This chain links TRBV7-2 with TRBJ2-2; 12 nucleotides line up with TRBD2. Germline V lookup: CDR1 SGHTA, CDR2 FQGNSA. J was trimmed by 6 bases and V by 5 bases; bases with no gene match: 13. CDR3 size: 18 residues. CDR3 DNA: TGTGCCAGCAGCCCTGACACTAGCGGGAGGCCATCTTCCGGGGAGCTGTTTTTT. It is translated as CASSPDTSGRPSSGELFF.

This clonotype was seen only a few times. The gene calls are TRBV6-2 or TRBV6-3 and TRBJ1-2; D is possibly TRBD1 (5 bases). V shed 6 bases and J shed 4 bases, with 12 bases lying between them. Germline assignment: CDR1 MNHEY and CDR2 SVGEGT. The CDR3 loop spans 13 amino acids. The CDR3 bases are TGTGCCAGCAGACCCGACGGGACCTATGGCTACACCTTC. Protein: CASRPDGTYGYTF.

In this sample, this clonotype turned up many times. This chain joins TRBV5-1 and TRBJ2-5; 7 bases agree with TRBD1. Germline CDR1 and CDR2: SGHRS and YFSETQ. The V gene end was trimmed by 4 bases and the J gene end by 1 base; junction bases not matched to a gene: 4. This CDR3 comprises 14 residues. For the CDR3, the DNA is TGCGCCAGCAGCCCGGGACAGCCCCAAGAGACCCAGTACTTC. Its translation is CASSPGQPQETQYF. The variable domain in full, completed from reference TRBV5-1 and TRBJ2-5, reads KAGVTQTPRYLIKTRGQQVTLSCSPISGHRSVSWYQQTPGQGLQFLFEYFSETQRNKGNFPGRFSGRQFSNSRSEMNVSTLELGDSALYLCASSPGQPQETQYFGPGTRLLVL.

This chain connects TRBV7-9 to TRBJ1-4; 7 nucleotides line up with TRBD1. CDR1 is SEHNR and CDR2 is FQNEAQ in the germline V gene (reference sequence). With 3 bases clipped from V and 5 bases from J, the junction kept 6 bases outside the gene matches. CDR3 size: 15 residues. CDR3 residues: CASSFHQGGNEKLFF. CDR3 in DNA: TGTGCCAGCAGCTTCCATCAGGGGGGGAATGAAAAACTGTTTTTT.